This TCR beta chain was sequenced for a study of blood T cell repertoires in COVID-19. Study at large: Material from acute and convalescent COVID-19 was sourced from the United States, Italy and Spain. PBMCs, B-cell-depleted T cells, or T cells provided the cDNA or gDNA that made up the material.

Original methodology: Amplified reference gene primers provided the basis for estimating nucleated cell counts. Here immunoSEQ multiplex PCR was the method, and the copy in TCRdb shows in-frame clones only, minus some. The V and J calls and clone size come from that table; D and trimming were worked out from the DNA. Found here are around 150,000 clones, 85% to 95% of them singletons; the top ten hold about 5%. Germline values: CDR1 SNHLY, CDR2 FYNNEI. This CDR3 has 15 residues. The V gene end was trimmed by 7 bases and the J gene end by 4 bases; junction bases not matched to a gene: 10. The sequencing input was peripheral blood. The chain links TRBV2 to TRBJ2-3; 8 nucleotides agree with TRBD2. This receptor was identified in a woman aged 45-65 years with acute or convalescent COVID-19. The CDR3 loop reads CASKRLAHSADTQYF. CDR3 coding DNA: TGTGCCAGCAAGCGACTAGCGCACTCGGCAGATACGCAGTATTTT. The whole variable domain, filled in from reference TRBV2 and TRBJ2-3, reads EPEVTQTPSHQVTQMGQEVILRCVPISNHLYFYWYRQILGQKVEFLVSFYNNEISEKSEIFDDQFSVERPDGSNFTLKIRSTKLEDSAMYFCASKRLAHSADTQYFGPGTRLTVL.